Listed below are T cell receptor beta chains from one sample, sequenced in a study of T cell repertoires in cytomegalovirus infection. TCRdb used MiXCR to reprocess the reads, holding one entry per CDR3 protein. The table includes around 430,000 distinct CDR3 sequences, roughly 43% detected once. Which antigens these TCRs recognize remains unknown. This specimen consisted of cultured PBMCs, obtained from culture after CMV antigen stimulation. The origin of the receptors is a human donor in good health (CMV status not recorded). Some clones in this sample may be carry-over from other donors' samples. Each CDR3 is given with its conserved first and last residue. D genes are given only for firm matches. Clone size is not always given. Where it is, it says once, few, many or a class for expanded clones.

size: -; D: -; V: TRBV2; J: TRBJ2-5; length: 13; DNA: TGTGCCAGCAGTGTAGTGAGGGAGGAGACCCAGTACTTC; CDR3: CASSVVREETQYF
size: -; D: -; V: TRBV6-5; J: TRBJ1-6; length: 16; DNA: TGTGCCAGCAGCCCCGACTGGGCTTCCTATAATTCACCCCTCCACTTT; CDR3: CASSPDWASYNSPLHF
size: -; D: -; V: TRBV4-1; J: TRBJ2-1; length: 14; DNA: TGCGCCAGCAGCCACCGGGACAACTACAATGAGCAGTTCTTC; CDR3: CASSHRDNYNEQFF
size: -; D: -; V: TRBV20-1; J: TRBJ2-5; length: 13; DNA: TGCAGTGCTAGGGGAGTCACCCAAGAGACCCAGTACTTC; CDR3: CSARGVTQETQYF
size: -; D: -; V: TRBV19; J: TRBJ2-5; length: 15; DNA: TGTGCCAGTAGCGCCGGTAGCGATAGGGGGGAGACCCAGTACTTC; CDR3: CASSAGSDRGETQYF
size: -; D: -; V: TRBV7-2; J: TRBJ1-1; length: 11; DNA: TGTGCCAGCAGCTCCGTGTCTGAAGCTTTCTTT; CDR3: CASSSVSEAFF
size: few; D: TRBD2; V: TRBV7-6; J: TRBJ2-1; length: 18; DNA: TGTGCCAGCAGCTCCGGGACTAGCGGGAGTTGGGGTTGGAATGAGCAGTTCTTC; CDR3: CASSSGTSGSWGWNEQFF
size: -; D: -; V: TRBV4-1; J: TRBJ1-2; length: 15; DNA: TGCGCCAGCAGCCAAGACCCCGGCGGTATCTATGGCTACACCTTC; CDR3: CASSQDPGGIYGYTF
size: -; D: -; V: TRBV6-1; J: TRBJ2-1; length: 16; DNA: TGTGCCAGCAGCAACCCTTCCTGGACCGGTCGGAATGAGCAGTTCTTC; CDR3: CASSNPSWTGRNEQFF
size: -; D: -; V: TRBV27; J: TRBJ1-6; length: 14; DNA: TGTGCCAGCAGTTTAAGGGTTAGGGGTTCACCCCTCCACTTT; CDR3: CASSLRVRGSPLHF
size: once; D: TRBD1; V: TRBV4-1; J: TRBJ2-7; length: 16; DNA: TGCGCCAGCAGCCACGGGAAGGGGGCCAGCATTTACGAGCAGTACTTC; CDR3: CASSHGKGASIYEQYF
size: few; D: TRBD2; V: TRBV10-1; J: TRBJ2-5; length: 16; DNA: TGCGCCAGCAGTGAGTCTGGGGGAGGGTTACAAGAGACCCAGTACTTC; CDR3: CASSESGGGLQETQYF
size: -; D: -; V: TRBV12-3/TRBV12-4; J: TRBJ2-2; length: 16; DNA: TGTGCCAGCAGTCTGAGCGGGCGAGGGAACACCGGGGAGCTGTTTTTT; CDR3: CASSLSGRGNTGELFF
size: -; D: -; V: TRBV12-3/TRBV12-4; J: TRBJ2-3; length: 15; DNA: TGTGCCAGCAGGTTATCCCCGGGGTGGACAGATACGCAGTATTTT; CDR3: CASRLSPGWTDTQYF
size: few; D: TRBD2; V: TRBV7-6; J: TRBJ2-1; length: 15; DNA: TGTGCCTCAAGCAGGGGCGGGGGGGCATACAATGAGCAGTTCTTC; CDR3: CASSRGGGAYNEQFF
size: -; D: TRBD1; V: TRBV15; J: TRBJ2-7; length: 17; DNA: TGTGCCACCAGCAGAGCCCCCTGGGACAGGGACCCCTACGAGCAGTACTTC; CDR3: CATSRAPWDRDPYEQYF
size: -; D: -; V: TRBV5-1; J: TRBJ1-6; length: 16; DNA: TGCGCCAGCAGCTTTGGTGTTGTAGCCGGACATTCACCCCTCCACTTT; CDR3: CASSFGVVAGHSPLHF
size: -; D: -; V: TRBV19; J: TRBJ1-4; length: 14; DNA: TGTGCCAGTAGTTCTCGTCGAATGTGGGAAAAACTGTTTTTT; CDR3: CASSSRRMWEKLFF
size: few; D: -; V: TRBV7-2; J: TRBJ1-2; length: 15; DNA: TGTGCCAGCAGCTTAGTGGAGACATCTAACTATGGCTACACCTTC; CDR3: CASSLVETSNYGYTF
size: -; D: -; V: TRBV29-1; J: TRBJ2-3; length: 13; DNA: TGCAGCGTTGCCCGACTAGGTGGGAATTGGCAGTATTTT; CDR3: CSVARLGGNWQYF
size: -; D: TRBD1; V: TRBV4-1; J: TRBJ1-1; length: 14; DNA: TGCGCCAGCAGCCACCGACAGGGGGACACTGAAGCTTTCTTT; CDR3: CASSHRQGDTEAFF
size: -; D: -; V: TRBV7-2; J: TRBJ1-1; length: 15; DNA: TGTGCCAGCAGCCCACAGGGCGCGATGAACACTGAAGCTTTCTTT; CDR3: CASSPQGAMNTEAFF
size: few; D: TRBD1; V: TRBV28; J: TRBJ1-6; length: 16; DNA: TGTGCCAGCAGTCAACCTGGGACAGCCTATAATTCACCCCTCCACTTT; CDR3: CASSQPGTAYNSPLHF
size: -; D: -; V: TRBV6-2/TRBV6-3; J: TRBJ2-1; length: 16; DNA: TGTGCCAGCAGCCTCCTCCGACCTAGCTCCTACAATGAGCAGTTCTTC; CDR3: CASSLLRPSSYNEQFF
size: -; D: -; V: TRBV4-3; J: TRBJ2-7; length: 15; DNA: TGCGCCAGCAGCCAAGATCGCCAGGTTGCCTACGAGCAGTACTTC; CDR3: CASSQDRQVAYEQYF